This T cell receptor (beta chain) derives from a study of pediatric ulcerative colitis. Study-wide results and caveats: Repertoires came from total lymphocyte DNA, so rare subsets like regulatory T cells may be missed.

During colonoscopy, one to two rectal pinch biopsies were collected. No immunosuppressive drugs were given to ulcerative colitis patients before diagnostic colonoscopy. This clone was seen more than once but under ten times. Its antigen is still unknown. Looked up from germline, CDR1 is SGHRS and CDR2 is YFSETQ. The CDR3 covers 14 residues. V was shortened by 8 bases and J by 3 bases, with 15 bases between the two germline ends. Each sample received Survey-level depth of up to 500,000 reads. Assay: immunoSEQ multiplex PCR; the TCRdb copy retains only in-frame clones and omits some. The profile shows tens of thousands of clones, 78% of them singletons.

Sequenced input: gut tissue. V is TRBV5-1 and J is TRBJ1-3; D perhaps matches TRBD1 (6 bases). The clonotype originates from a girl aged 10-17 years with moderate ulcerative colitis. For the CDR3, the DNA is TGCGCCAGTTCAATCCCAGGGGATGGAAACACCATATATTTT. Translating gives CASSIPGDGNTIYF.